This T cell receptor (beta chain) was recovered during a study of T cell responses to AZD1222 COVID-19 vaccine. Looked up from germline, CDR1 is SGHNT and CDR2 is YYREEE (reference sequence). This CDR3 is 14 amino acids long. V lost 4 bases, J lost 0 bases, and 11 bases lay in between. TCRdb's copy holds only in-frame clones and misses some; the assay was immunoSEQ multiplex PCR. In the table there are 150,000 to 200,000 clones, just over 85% of which are singletons. The chain carries TRBV5-4 and TRBJ2-7; D is undetermined. The material sequenced was peripheral blood, taken 28 days after the second AZD1222 dose. This receptor was obtained from an adult who received the AZD1222 COVID-19 vaccine. The CDR3 reads CASSTVANSYEQYF. As DNA, the CDR3 is TGTGCCAGCAGCACGGTGGCGAACTCCTACGAGCAGTACTTC.